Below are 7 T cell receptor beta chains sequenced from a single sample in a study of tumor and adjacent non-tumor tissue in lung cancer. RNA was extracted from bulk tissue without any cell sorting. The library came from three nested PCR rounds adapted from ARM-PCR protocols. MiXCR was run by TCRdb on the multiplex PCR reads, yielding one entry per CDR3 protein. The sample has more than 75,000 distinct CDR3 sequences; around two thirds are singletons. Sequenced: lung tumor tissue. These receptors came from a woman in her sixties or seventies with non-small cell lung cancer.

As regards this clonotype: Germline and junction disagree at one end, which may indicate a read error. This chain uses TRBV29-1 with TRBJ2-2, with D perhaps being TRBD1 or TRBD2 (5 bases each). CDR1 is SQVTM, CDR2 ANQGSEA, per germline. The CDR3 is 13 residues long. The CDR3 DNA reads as TGCAGCGTTACTTGGGGGAACACCTGGGAGCTGTTTTTT. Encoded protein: CSVTWGNTWELFF.

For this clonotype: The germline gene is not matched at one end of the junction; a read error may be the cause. CDR3 residues: CVSNDPGPVSGNTIYF. The CDR3 nucleotides are TGTGTCAGCAACGATCCGGGACCAGTTTCTGGAAACACCATATATTTT. The genes are TRBV6-2 or TRBV6-3 and TRBJ1-3; possible D gene TRBD1, 5 bases. Germline loops: CDR1 MNHEY, CDR2 SVGEGT. The CDR3 length is 16 residues.

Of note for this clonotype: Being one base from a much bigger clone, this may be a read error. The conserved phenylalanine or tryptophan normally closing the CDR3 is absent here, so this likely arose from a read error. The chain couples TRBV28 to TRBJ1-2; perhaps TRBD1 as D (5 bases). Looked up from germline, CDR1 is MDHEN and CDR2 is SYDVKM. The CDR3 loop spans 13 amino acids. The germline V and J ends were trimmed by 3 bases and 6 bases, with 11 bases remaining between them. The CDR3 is CASSFQGYNGYTS. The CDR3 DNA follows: TGTGCCAGCAGTTTCCAGGGTTATAATGGCTACACCTCC.

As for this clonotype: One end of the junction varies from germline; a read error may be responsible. The CDR3 region is CVSSTGGRTDTQYF. As DNA, the CDR3 is TGTGTCAGCAGTACAGGGGGACGCACAGATACGCAGTATTTT. The chain is built from TRBV12-3 or TRBV12-4 and TRBJ2-3; TRBD1 agrees at 8 bases. The CDR3 has 14 residues.

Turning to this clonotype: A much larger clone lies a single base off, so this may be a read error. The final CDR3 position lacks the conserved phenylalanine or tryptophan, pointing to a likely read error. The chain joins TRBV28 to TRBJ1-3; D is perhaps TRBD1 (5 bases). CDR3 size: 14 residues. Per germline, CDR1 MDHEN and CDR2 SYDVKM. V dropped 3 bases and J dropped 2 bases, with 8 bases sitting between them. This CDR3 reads CASSFLRAGNTIYS. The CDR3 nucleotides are TGTGCCAGCAGTTTCCTCAGGGCTGGAAACACCATATATTCT.

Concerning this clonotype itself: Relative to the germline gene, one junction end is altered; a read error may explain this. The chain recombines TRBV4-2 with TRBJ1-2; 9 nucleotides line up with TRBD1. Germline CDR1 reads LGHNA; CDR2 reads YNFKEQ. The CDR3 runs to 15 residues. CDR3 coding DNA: TGTGCCAACAGCCAAAAGGACAGGGGCTCGAGGGGCTACACCTTC. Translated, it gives CANSQKDRGSRGYTF.

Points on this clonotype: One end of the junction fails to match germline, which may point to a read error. The CDR3 DNA follows: TGCAGTGCTGGAGATGGTCGCCGGGCGAACTACGAGCAGTACTTC. Amino acids: CSAGDGRRANYEQYF. The chain recombines TRBV20-1 with TRBJ2-7; no firm D call. Germline V gene sequence: CDR1 DFQATT, CDR2 SNEGSKA (reference sequence). CDR3 length: 15 amino acids.